This T cell receptor (beta chain) stems from a study of blood T cells in healthy people across ages. Study at large: Using template switching, researchers captured about one barcoded beta molecule for each two T cells.

This clonotype occurred a few times. Its matching antigen is unknown. CDR3 length: 18 amino acids. V dropped 5 bases and J dropped 7; count of bases not matched to a gene: 19. Germline V gives CDR1 DFQATT, CDR2 SNEGSKA (reference sequence). Combining a sample-barcoded 5' primer with a J-beta primer mix, a second PCR ran for roughly 7 to 12 cycles. TCRdb re-analysed the 5' RACE reads in MiXCR, keeping a single row per CDR3 protein. Of 1.5 million to 2 million distinct CDR3 sequences in the sample, roughly 30% were seen once. Every donor gave 8.5 to 10 milliliters of peripheral blood. Study findings and constraints: Per million T cells, the diversity of TCR beta decreased roughly linearly as age advanced. When set beside aged donors, long-lived donors presented more naive CD4+ cells and higher diversity.

This clonotype was sampled from a woman in her 30s in good health. The gene calls are TRBV20-1 and TRBJ2-1; 11 nucleotides agree with TRBD2. Source material: blood. In DNA, the CDR3 is TGCAGTGCTCCCGGACTAGCGGGTAAAAGAGGGGGCGTAAATGAGCAGTTCTTC. It codes for CSAPGLAGKRGGVNEQFF.